This T cell receptor (beta chain) originates from a study of cytomegalovirus exposure and HLA in healthy donors. Germline V lookup: CDR1 MDHEN, CDR2 SYDVKM. This CDR3 region has 14 residues. V lost 7 bases to trimming and J lost 2 bases; unmatched junction nucleotides: 4. Amplification used 60 Vbeta primers and 13 Jbeta primers. Using immunoSEQ multiplex PCR, the repertoire was profiled, and TCRdb retains in-frame clones only, with some absent. The repertoire holds approximately 110,000 clones, with around 80% as singletons. This receptor was identified in a man between 45 and 60 years old in good health and CMV-seronegative. Material for sequencing was PBMCs. The chain recombines TRBV28 with TRBJ2-3; 9 bases are shared with TRBD2. CDR3: CASIPSGITDTQYF. Written as DNA, the CDR3 is TGTGCCAGCATCCCTAGCGGGATCACAGATACGCAGTATTTT. The variable domain in full, with the rest retrieved from reference TRBV28 and TRBJ2-3, is DVKVTQSSRYLVKRTGEKVFLECVQDMDHENMFWYRQDPGLGLRLIYFSYDVKMKEKGDIPEGYSVSREKKERFSLILESASTNQTSMYLCASIPSGITDTQYFGPGTRLTVL.